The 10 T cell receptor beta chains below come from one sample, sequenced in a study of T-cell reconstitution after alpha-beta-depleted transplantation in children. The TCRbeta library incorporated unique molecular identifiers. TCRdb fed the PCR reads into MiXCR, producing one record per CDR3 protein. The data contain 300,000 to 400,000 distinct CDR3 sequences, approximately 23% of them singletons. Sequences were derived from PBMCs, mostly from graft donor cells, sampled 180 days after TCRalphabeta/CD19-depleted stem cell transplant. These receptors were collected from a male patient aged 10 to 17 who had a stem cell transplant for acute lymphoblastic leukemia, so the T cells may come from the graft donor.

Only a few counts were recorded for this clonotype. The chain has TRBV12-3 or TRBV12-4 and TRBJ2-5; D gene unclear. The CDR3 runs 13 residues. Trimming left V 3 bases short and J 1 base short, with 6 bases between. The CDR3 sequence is CASSLAPQETQYF. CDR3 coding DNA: TGTGCCAGCAGTTTGGCACCCCAAGAGACCCAGTACTTC.

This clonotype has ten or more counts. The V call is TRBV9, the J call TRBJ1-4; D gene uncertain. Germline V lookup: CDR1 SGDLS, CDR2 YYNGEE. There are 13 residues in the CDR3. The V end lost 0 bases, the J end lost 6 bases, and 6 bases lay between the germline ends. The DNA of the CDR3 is TGTGCCAGCAGCGTAGGCGGGGATGAAAAACTGTTTTTT. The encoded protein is CASSVGGDEKLFF.

The CDR3 DNA is TGCGCCAGCAGCTTTGGGACTAGCGTTTACAATGAGCAGTTCTTC. Translated, it gives CASSFGTSVYNEQFF. The V call is TRBV5-1, the J call TRBJ2-1; 10 bases map to TRBD2. Looked up from germline, CDR1 is SGHRS and CDR2 is YFSETQ. The CDR3 loop spans 15 amino acids. The junction had 3 bases not matched to a gene; V was cut back by 2 bases and J by 4 bases. Based on the CDR3 plus reference TRBV5-1 and TRBJ2-1, the full variable domain is KAGVTQTPRYLIKTRGQQVTLSCSPISGHRSVSWYQQTPGQGLQFLFEYFSETQRNKGNFPGRFSGRQFSNSRSEMNVSTLELGDSALYLCASSFGTSVYNEQFFGPGTRLTVL.

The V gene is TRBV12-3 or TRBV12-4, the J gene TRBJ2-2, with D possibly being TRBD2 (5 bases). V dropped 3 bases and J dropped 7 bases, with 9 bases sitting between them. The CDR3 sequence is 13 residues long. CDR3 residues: CASSFLAHGELFF. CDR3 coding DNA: TGTGCCAGCAGTTTCCTAGCCCACGGGGAGCTGTTTTTT.

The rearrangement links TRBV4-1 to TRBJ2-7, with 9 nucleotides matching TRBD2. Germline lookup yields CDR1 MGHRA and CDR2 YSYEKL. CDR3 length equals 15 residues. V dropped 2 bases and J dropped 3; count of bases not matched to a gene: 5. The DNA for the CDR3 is TGCGCCAGCAGCCAAACCGGGACTAGCAGCTACGAGCAGTACTTC. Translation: CASSQTGTSSYEQYF.

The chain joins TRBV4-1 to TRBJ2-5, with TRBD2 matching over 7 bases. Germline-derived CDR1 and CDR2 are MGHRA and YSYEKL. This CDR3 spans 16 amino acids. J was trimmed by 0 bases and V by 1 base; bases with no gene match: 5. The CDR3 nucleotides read TGCGCCAGCAGCCAAGGACCCAGCGGGAACCAAGAGACCCAGTACTTC. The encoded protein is CASSQGPSGNQETQYF.

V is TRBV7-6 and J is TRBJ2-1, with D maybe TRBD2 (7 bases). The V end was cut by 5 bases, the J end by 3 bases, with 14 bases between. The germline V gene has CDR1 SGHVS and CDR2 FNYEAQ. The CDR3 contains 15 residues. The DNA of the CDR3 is TGTGCCAGCAGCCTAGGGGGGGTTTACTACAATGAGCAGTTCTTC. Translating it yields CASSLGGVYYNEQFF.

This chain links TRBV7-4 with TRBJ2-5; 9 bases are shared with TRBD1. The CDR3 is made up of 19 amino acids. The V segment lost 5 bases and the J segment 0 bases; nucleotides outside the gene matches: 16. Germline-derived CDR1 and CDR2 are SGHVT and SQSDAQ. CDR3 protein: CASSLGLGSRQGDQETQYF. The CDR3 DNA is TGTGCCAGCAGCCTAGGGCTGGGATCCAGACAGGGGGACCAAGAGACCCAGTACTTC.

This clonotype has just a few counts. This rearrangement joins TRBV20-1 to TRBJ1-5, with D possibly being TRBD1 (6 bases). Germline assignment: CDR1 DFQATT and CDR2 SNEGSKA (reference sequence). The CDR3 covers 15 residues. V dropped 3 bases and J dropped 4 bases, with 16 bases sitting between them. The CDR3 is CSARKADSRNQPQHF. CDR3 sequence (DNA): TGCAGTGCTAGGAAAGCGGACAGCCGTAATCAGCCCCAGCATTTT.

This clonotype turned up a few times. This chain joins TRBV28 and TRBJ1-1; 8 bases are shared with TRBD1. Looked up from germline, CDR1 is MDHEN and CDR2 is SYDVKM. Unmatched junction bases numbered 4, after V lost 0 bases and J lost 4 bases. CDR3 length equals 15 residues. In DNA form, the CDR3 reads TGTGCCAGCAGTTTATGGGACAGGGTGGGCACTGAAGCTTTCTTT. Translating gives CASSLWDRVGTEAFF.